This section outlines one TCR beta chain sequence together with its context. The sample is drawn from a study of blood T cell repertoires in COVID-19. Study context: From the United States, Italy and Spain came samples of acute and convalescent COVID-19. The cDNA or gDNA used as material had been derived from T cells, B-cell-depleted T cells, or PBMCs.

In the original workflow: Reference gene primers were amplified, and this amplification served to estimate nucleated cell counts. Repertoires were generated with immunoSEQ multiplex PCR, while TCRdb's copy carries only in-frame clones and drops some. Clone size and V and J calls were adopted from that table, with D and trimming inferred from the DNA. This table holds 130,000 to 150,000 clones, 88% found once. The CDR3 sequence is 15 residues long. Trimming shortened V by 4 bases and J by 5 bases, and 17 bases separated the two germline ends. The germline gives CDR1 MGHDK, CDR2 SYGVNS. This chain joins TRBV25-1 and TRBJ1-1; D unresolved. The receptor's source is a man in his forties or fifties with active or convalescent COVID-19. The specimen sequenced was peripheral blood. The CDR3 sequence is CASSVASTPRTEAFF. In DNA, the CDR3 is TGTGCCAGCAGTGTCGCCTCGACACCCAGGACTGAAGCTTTCTTT.